Following are 24 T cell receptor beta chains from one sample sequenced in a study of blood T cell repertoires in COVID-19. TCRdb keeps only in-frame clones here, not all; method: immunoSEQ multiplex PCR. This sample has about 55,000 clones, with around 80% found just once. Material for sequencing was peripheral blood. The source of these receptors is a human donor in a cohort sampled during active COVID-19.

This clone was observed a single time. V and J are TRBV13 and TRBJ1-4; D gene unclear. The CDR3 contains 14 residues. V was clipped by 5 bases and J by 4 bases, with 11 bases between them. The germline V gene has CDR1 PRHDT and CDR2 FYEKMQ (reference sequence). The CDR3 sequence is CASSRSAYNEKLFF. DNA of the CDR3: TGTGCCAGCAGCCGTTCCGCCTATAATGAAAAACTGTTTTTT.

The chain recombines TRBV9 with TRBJ2-5, with 8 bases fitting TRBD1. The junction had 8 bases not matched to a gene; V was cut back by 1 base and J by 0 bases. Germline CDR1 is SGDLS and CDR2 is YYNGEE. CDR3 length: 17 residues. In DNA form, the CDR3 reads TGTGCCAGCAGCGTACCAAGACAGGGGCCTTACCAAGAGACCCAGTACTTC. Translation: CASSVPRQGPYQETQYF.

CDR3 residues: CASAQKQGGNYEQYF. CDR3 DNA: TGCGCCAGCGCGCAAAAGCAGGGAGGGAACTACGAGCAGTACTTC. J is TRBJ2-7 and V is TRBV4-1, with TRBD2 matching over 7 bases. Germline CDR1 reads MGHRA; CDR2 reads YSYEKL. Trimming took 8 bases from V and 3 from J; bases not matched to a gene: 13. This CDR3 has 15 residues.

The genes are TRBV6-1 and TRBJ2-1; possible D gene TRBD2, 5 bases. The CDR3 sequence is 20 residues long. Germline assignment: CDR1 MNHNS and CDR2 SASEGT. The germline V and J ends were trimmed by 0 bases and 9 bases, with 30 bases remaining between them. The CDR3 DNA is TGTGCCAGCAGTGAAGCGGAACAGACTTGGACTCTTAGGTCGAACGCTGAGCAGTTCTTC. Encoded protein: CASSEAEQTWTLRSNAEQFF.

This clone was recorded a few times. J is TRBJ2-2 and V is TRBV7-2, with a tentative D call TRBD2 (7 bases). Germline V gene lookup returns CDR1 SGHTA and CDR2 FQGNSA. V lost 2 bases and J 7 bases, leaving 17 bases between the germline ends. The CDR3 consists of 16 residues. CDR3 sequence: CASSLLRGGWGGELFF. In DNA, the CDR3 is TGTGCCAGCAGCTTACTGCGCGGGGGCTGGGGCGGGGAGCTGTTTTTT.

This clone was observed once. This sequence joins TRBV3-1 (or the pseudogene TRBV3-2) and TRBJ2-7; D call uncertain. Trimming took 0 bases from V and 4 from J, leaving 13 bases between them. The CDR3 runs 15 residues. Germline loops: CDR1 LGHDT, CDR2 YNNKEL (reference sequence). CDR3 loop: CASSQDRQALYEQYF. CDR3 nucleotides: TGTGCCAGCAGCCAAGATCGACAAGCTCTTTACGAGCAGTACTTC.

This chain links TRBV5-4 with TRBJ2-5; D is uncertain. Germline V gene data show CDR1 as SGHNT and CDR2 as YYREEE (reference sequence). CDR3 size: 13 residues. Trimming pared 0 bases from V and 5 bases from J, leaving 8 bases between. The CDR3 protein is CASSLGQVETQYF. The CDR3, as DNA: TGTGCCAGCAGCTTGGGCCAGGTCGAGACCCAGTACTTC.

The J gene is TRBJ2-1, the V gene TRBV7-2; unclear D gene. The V end lost 5 bases, the J end lost 8 bases, and 13 bases lay between the germline ends. The CDR3 length is 13 residues. In germline, CDR1 is SGHTA, CDR2 FQGNSA. The CDR3 DNA is TGTGCCAGCAGCCGCGGTAGGTTCGATGAGCAGTTCTTC. As protein: CASSRGRFDEQFF.

The chain is built from TRBV30 and TRBJ2-3; no reliable D call. This CDR3 is built from 11 residues. Per germline, CDR1 GTSNPN and CDR2 SVGIG (reference sequence). Between the trimmed V and J ends, which lost 4 bases and 3 bases, there was a span of 5 bases. CDR3 amino acids: CAWTVTDTQYF. The CDR3 DNA sequence: TGTGCCTGGACCGTTACAGATACGCAGTATTTT.

The rearrangement links TRBV28 to TRBJ2-7; weak D call: TRBD2 (6 bases). V was pared by 5 bases and J by 10 bases, with 21 bases between. The CDR3 has 14 residues. CDR1 MDHEN and CDR2 SYDVKM come from the germline V gene. The CDR3 here is CASSAHGTAHLQYF. The CDR3 DNA sequence: TGTGCCAGCAGTGCCCACGGGACTGCCCACTTACAGTACTTC. The full variable domain, completed using reference TRBV28 and TRBJ2-7, is DVKVTQSSRYLVKRTGEKVFLECVQDMDHENMFWYRQDPGLGLRLIYFSYDVKMKEKGDIPEGYSVSREKKERFSLILESASTNQTSMYLCASSAHGTAHLQYFGPGTRLTVT.

V usage is TRBV28 and J usage is TRBJ1-1; D is uncertain. The CDR3 is 15 amino acids. V lost 2 bases and J 1 base, leaving 11 bases between the germline ends. Germline CDR1 and CDR2: MDHEN and SYDVKM. The DNA for the CDR3 is TGTGCCAGCAGTTTACCTGGTCGGGGGAACACTGAAGCTTTCTTT. Its translation is CASSLPGRGNTEAFF.

The chain uses TRBV30 and TRBJ1-5; no reliable D call. The germline V gene encodes CDR1 GTSNPN and CDR2 SVGIG (reference sequence). The CDR3 has 14 residues. V shed 0 bases and J shed 4 bases, with 10 bases lying between them. The CDR3, as DNA: TGTGCCTGGAGTGTGCAACAGATTAATCAGCCCCAGCATTTT. Translated: CAWSVQQINQPQHF.

The table lists this clone with a few counts. The rearrangement links TRBV30 to TRBJ1-2, with D tentatively TRBD1 (6 bases). The CDR3 consists of 13 residues. CDR1 is GTSNPN and CDR2 is SVGIG in the germline V gene (reference sequence). V was pared by 3 bases and J by 7 bases, with 15 bases between. CDR3 sequence reads: CAWSQDQGFGYTF. The CDR3, as DNA: TGTGCCTGGAGCCAAGACCAGGGGTTTGGCTACACCTTC.

This chain joins TRBV19 and TRBJ1-5, with TRBD1 matching 9 bases. Germline values: CDR1 LNHDA, CDR2 SQIVND (reference sequence). The CDR3 totals 15 residues. V dropped 7 bases and J dropped 5; count of bases not matched to a gene: 9. The CDR3: CASNQDRGYDQPQHF. The CDR3 nucleotides are TGTGCCAGTAACCAGGACAGGGGATACGATCAGCCCCAGCATTTT.

CDR3 in amino acids: CASSQAGQQRDEQFF. CDR3 nucleotide sequence: TGCGCCAGCAGCCAAGCAGGACAGCAAAGAGATGAGCAGTTCTTC. V is TRBV4-1 and J is TRBJ2-1; D is possibly TRBD1 (6 bases). V lost 1 base and J 8 bases, leaving 15 bases between the germline ends. The CDR3 extends over 15 amino acids. Germline-derived CDR1 and CDR2 are MGHRA and YSYEKL.

The chain uses TRBV3-1 (or the pseudogene TRBV3-2) and TRBJ1-2; D not resolved. CDR1 and CDR2 from the germline V gene are LGHDT and YNNKEL (reference sequence). This CDR3 has 14 residues. V lost 4 bases, J lost 4 bases, and 13 bases lay in between. The CDR3, as DNA: TGTGCCAGCAGCCTCCGGGTGGGTTCCTATGGCTACACCTTC. Its protein product is CASSLRVGSYGYTF.

CDR3 protein: CASSKRAEVSYNEQFF. The CDR3 DNA sequence: TGTGCCAGTAGTAAACGAGCCGAGGTCTCCTACAATGAGCAGTTCTTC. This rearrangement joins TRBV19 to TRBJ2-1; D uncertain. CDR3 length: 16 amino acids. With 4 bases removed from V and 0 bases from J, the gap between germline ends came to 13 bases. Germline V CDR1 and CDR2: LNHDA, SQIVND (reference sequence).

V usage is TRBV18 and J usage is TRBJ2-7, with a possible D match to TRBD2 (6 bases). CDR1 and CDR2 (germline): KGHSH, LQKENI. The CDR3 extends over 14 amino acids. Trimming shortened V by 1 base and J by 5 bases, and 12 bases separated the two germline ends. CDR3 DNA sequence: TGTGCCAGCTCACCACTTTCAGGCGGGAACGAGCAGTACTTC. As protein: CASSPLSGGNEQYF.

This chain's CDR3 is CASSHAQGRLAYEQYF. CDR3 DNA: TGTGCCAGCAGCCACGCCCAGGGCAGACTAGCCTACGAGCAGTACTTC. The V gene is TRBV16, the J gene TRBJ2-7, with a possible D match to TRBD2 (6 bases). There are 16 residues in the CDR3. Trimming took 3 bases from V and 2 from J, leaving 17 bases between them. Germline V gene data show CDR1 as KGHSY and CDR2 as FQNENV.

This clone was seen more than once but under ten times. This rearrangement joins TRBV25-1 to TRBJ2-2; 13 nucleotides align to TRBD2. This CDR3 contains 18 residues. Germline assignment: CDR1 MGHDK and CDR2 SYGVNS. Trimming removed 4 bases from V and 7 bases from J; junction bases left unmatched: 12. CDR3 sequence: CASSALTSGGPAGGELFF. The CDR3 DNA follows: TGTGCCAGCAGTGCGTTGACTAGCGGGGGGCCGGCTGGCGGGGAGCTGTTTTTT.

The chain recombines TRBV5-1 with TRBJ2-1, with 16 bases fitting TRBD2. This CDR3 comprises 19 residues. The germline V gene has CDR1 SGHRS and CDR2 YFSETQ. V lost 0 bases and J lost 4; bases outside the gene matches: 7. CDR3 sequence reads: CASSLGGLAGGPRYNEQFF. The CDR3 nucleotides read TGCGCCAGCAGCTTGGGGGGACTAGCGGGAGGGCCTCGGTACAATGAGCAGTTCTTC.

The chain uses TRBV7-8 and TRBJ2-3, with 9 bases matching TRBD2. The CDR3 loop spans 19 amino acids. Per the germline V gene, CDR1 is SGHVS and CDR2 is FQNEAQ. With V trimmed by 5 bases and J by 1 base, 16 bases remained unmatched. CDR3 coding DNA: TGTGCCAGCAGCCCAACTTTGGCGGGAGGGTTCTCTCGCACAGATACGCAGTATTTT. Amino acids: CASSPTLAGGFSRTDTQYF.

The genes are TRBV30 and TRBJ2-7; maybe TRBD1 (6 bases). Germline CDR1 GTSNPN, CDR2 SVGIG (reference sequence). The V end was cut by 1 base, the J end by 0 bases, with 16 bases between. The CDR3 runs to 16 residues. The CDR3 DNA is TGTGCCTGGAGTGCCCCAGGGGCAAGGAGCTCCTACGAGCAGTACTTC. Its protein is CAWSAPGARSSYEQYF.

This sequence joins TRBV7-2 and TRBJ2-3, with 10 bases matching TRBD2. Trimming removed 4 bases from V and 6 bases from J; junction bases left unmatched: 13. CDR3 length: 17 amino acids. Germline loops: CDR1 SGHTA, CDR2 FQGNSA. CDR3 loop: CASSSTTLAGGGDTQYF. The CDR3 bases are TGTGCCAGCAGCTCTACCACCTTAGCGGGGGGAGGGGATACGCAGTATTTT.